This passage covers 3 T cell receptor beta chains from one sample sequenced in a study of cytomegalovirus exposure and HLA in healthy donors. PCR amplification relied on 60 Vbeta primers (plus 13 Jbeta primers). TCRdb keeps only in-frame clones here, not all; method: immunoSEQ multiplex PCR. The sample carries under 200,000 clones, approximately 73% recorded once. Input material: PBMCs. The receptor source for this set is a man in his fifties or sixties in good health and CMV-seronegative.

The table lists this clone with a count of one. V gene TRBV4-1 combines with J gene TRBJ2-3; 10 bases are shared with TRBD2. V was pared by 2 bases and J by 5 bases, with 10 bases of the junction left unmatched. Germline values: CDR1 MGHRA, CDR2 YSYEKL. The CDR3 runs to 17 residues. CDR3 sequence (DNA): TGCGCCAGCAGCCAAAAAAGCAGCGGGGGGGTGGGAGATACGCAGTATTTT. This sequence encodes CASSQKSSGGVGDTQYF.

The table lists this clone with a few counts. The chain combines TRBV11-1 with TRBJ2-5, with D perhaps matching TRBD2 (6 bases). Germline lookup yields CDR1 SGHAT and CDR2 FQDESV (reference sequence). Trimming removed 5 bases from V and 4 bases from J, with 20 bases in between. The CDR3 spans 16 residues. DNA for the CDR3: TGTGCCAGCAGCCTCCGTCCTACTAGCAGCGGAGAGACCCAGTACTTC. Protein: CASSLRPTSSGETQYF.

The J gene is TRBJ1-2, the V gene TRBV28; 9 positions match TRBD1. J lost 6 bases, V lost 10 bases, and 9 bases had no gene match. Per germline, CDR1 MDHEN and CDR2 SYDVKM. This CDR3 has 13 amino acids. This CDR3 reads CATPPGQGDGYTF. In DNA, the CDR3 is TGTGCCACCCCCCCGGGACAGGGCGATGGCTACACCTTC.